The entry below describes one TCR beta chain. Its antigen target is currently unknown. This specimen belongs to a study of CXCR3-negative and CXCR3-positive naive CD8 T cells (dated by TCRdb to about 2019). Looking at the study overall: Roughly 150 million TRB reads were obtained in total, roughly 1.5 +/- 0.3 million reads per library. The diversity and physicochemical repertoire analyses included more than ten donors pooled from two independent experiments. Naive subsets from about five donors and memory cells from 3 donors were included in the TRBV-TRBJ cluster analysis. Paper-wide results and their limitations: Comparably high repertoire diversity was found in both naive subsets, whereas much lower repertoire diversity was found in memory CD8+ T cells. Within the same donor, TRBV-TRBJ usage looked similar between naive CXCR3-negative and CXCR3-positive cells, but memory cells had distinct patterns. TRB CDR3s from CXCR3-positive naive cells showed higher hydrophobicity (lower Kidera factor 4), lower energy, and higher strength and volume indices than CXCR3-negative naive cells. Freshly isolated PBMCs were used for most assays because CXCR3 expression partially decreased after cryopreservation. Because surface CD5, which is linked to self-reactivity in mice, was comparable between the naive subsets, TCR interaction strength was also inferred from TRB CDR3 physicochemical properties.

Data came from a NextSeq 550. The Human TCR Profiling Kit (MiLaboratory) was used to make UMI-labeled 5' RACE TRB cDNA libraries. cDNA synthesis used the entire amount of extracted RNA, and PCR amplification then used the entire amount of cDNA produced. Libraries were prepared in parallel using an identical number of PCR cycles. On the study's bioinformatics: With a requirement of at least two reads per UMI, MIGEC and MiXCR extracted about 56,000 +/- 9,600 unique UMI-labeled TRB cDNA molecules per library. An average of roughly 40,000 +/- 10,000 functional in-frame TRB CDR3 nucleotide clonotypes without stop codons was found per library. After downsampling to 5000 UMI-labeled TRB molecules per sample, diversity metrics such as normalized Shannon-Wiener and Chao1 were calculated in VDJtools. VDJtools was used to calculate clonotype-size-weighted physicochemical properties of the central five CDR3 residues, namely interaction energy, strength, volume and Kidera factor 4. TCRdb reprocessed the reads and provides one entry for every CDR3 protein sequence; no DNA is given. In this record, the V and J calls reflect TCRdb's handling and not the investigators' own analysis. In this sample's table one finds around 140,000 distinct CDR3 sequences. Clones ranked in the top ten supply 0.25% to 0.35% of the sample.

For every CD8+ T cell subset, approximately 300,000 cells were flow-sorted straight into RLT lysis buffer, and each subset was sorted in triplicate. To keep memory contaminants out, a stringent definition of naive CD8+ T cells was applied: CD45RO-CCR7+CD27+CD95-. Peripheral blood mononuclear cells were isolated from buffy coats using standard density gradient centrifugation. A FACSAria III was used to flow-sort naive CD8+ T cells into CXCR3-negative and CXCR3-positive populations. Total RNA was extracted from sorted cells with an RNeasy Mini Kit. Via the germline V gene, CDR1 is SQVTM and CDR2 ANQGSEA. From its cysteine to its phenylalanine, the CDR3 spans 13 amino acids. The DNA is unrecorded.

The V and J segments used are TRBV29-1 and TRBJ2-5; TCRdb designates TRBD2, a call that cannot be tested without DNA. The receptor was derived from a human donor in good health. Some clones in this sample may be carry-over from other donors' samples. Sequences were obtained from naive CXCR3- CD8+ T cells from blood. This specimen's cell subset or site label, interpreted: CD45RO-CCR7+CD27+CD95- naive CD8+ T cells lacking CXCR3 (TNR3-). The CDR3 in this case is CSVLAGVQETQYF.